This passage covers 21 T cell receptor beta chains from one sample sequenced in a study of response to subunit inactivated influenza vaccine. TCRdb re-called the RT-PCR reads through MiXCR, storing one row per CDR3 protein. The sample contains 540,000 or so distinct CDR3 sequences, 10% to 15% of which appear only once. Source: PBMCs from blood, taken about 40 days after vaccination. The receptor source for this set is a man between 45 and 60 years old who received an inactivated influenza vaccine.

The gene calls are TRBV9 and TRBJ1-3; a possible D gene is TRBD1 (6 bases). The CDR3 runs to 15 residues. CDR1 is SGDLS, CDR2 YYNGEE, per germline. V dropped 3 bases and J dropped 0 bases, with 10 bases sitting between them. The DNA of the CDR3 is TGTGCCAGCAGCGAAGGACAGCTCTCTGGAAACACCATATATTTT. Amino acids: CASSEGQLSGNTIYF.

J is TRBJ2-6 and V is TRBV12-5; D uncertain. Germline V CDR1 and CDR2: LGHNT, FRNRAP. Trimming shortened V by 6 bases and J by 0 bases, and 3 bases separated the two germline ends. CDR3 length: 13 amino acids. CDR3 region: CASGISGANVLTF. DNA of the CDR3: TGTGCTAGTGGGATCTCTGGGGCCAACGTCCTGACTTTC.

The rearrangement links TRBV3-1 to TRBJ1-2, with a weak D call TRBD1 (5 bases). Germline V lookup: CDR1 LGHDT, CDR2 YNNKEL (reference sequence). Trimming cost V 1 base and J 4 bases, with 13 bases left between them. The CDR3 covers 15 residues. The CDR3 spells CASSQGFTGFYGYTF. CDR3 DNA sequence: TGTGCCAGCAGCCAAGGTTTCACAGGCTTCTATGGCTACACCTTC.

This chain links TRBV19 with TRBJ1-5, with unresolved D. The germline V gene has CDR1 LNHDA and CDR2 SQIVND (reference sequence). The CDR3 extends over 14 amino acids. V was cut by 5 bases and J by 9 bases, with 17 bases left in between. CDR3 sequence reads: CASSDGPSPGPQHF. The CDR3 region has the DNA TGTGCCAGTAGTGATGGACCCAGTCCGGGGCCCCAGCATTTT.

The chain is built from TRBV20-1 and TRBJ2-1; the match to TRBD2 covers 7 bases. The length of the CDR3 is 14 residues. Germline loops: CDR1 DFQATT, CDR2 SNEGSKA (reference sequence). Germline trimming cut 6 bases from V and 1 base from J; bases unmatched to any gene: 6. The CDR3 DNA reads as TGCAGTGCCCAAAGACTAGCATCCTACAATGAGCAGTTCTTC. This encodes CSAQRLASYNEQFF.

This clonotype was seen a handful of times. The chain combines TRBV20-1 with TRBJ2-1; 10 bases match TRBD2. The ends lost 5 bases at V and 2 bases at J; junction bases unmatched: 6. The CDR3 is 15 amino acids. The germline V gene has CDR1 DFQATT and CDR2 SNEGSKA (reference sequence). The CDR3 sequence is CSAFKLAGTYNEQFF. CDR3 in DNA: TGCAGTGCTTTCAAACTAGCGGGGACCTACAATGAGCAGTTCTTC.

This clonotype was seen at least ten times. The rearrangement joins TRBV29-1 to TRBJ1-1; the match to TRBD1 covers 9 bases. The CDR3 sequence is 13 residues long. The germline gives CDR1 SQVTM, CDR2 ANQGSEA. Trimming at V came to 8 bases and at J to 5 bases, leaving 9 bases not matched to a gene. The CDR3 region is CSTSGTGYTEAFF. The CDR3 bases are TGCAGCACGAGCGGGACAGGGTATACTGAAGCTTTCTTT.

This clonotype was observed a few times. The genes are TRBV6-5 and TRBJ2-3; 10 bases line up with TRBD2. The CDR3 is 16 residues long. The ends lost 2 bases at V and 5 bases at J; junction bases unmatched: 7. CDR1 is MNHEY and CDR2 is SVGAGI in the germline V gene. The CDR3 is CASSYGSSGRLDTQYF. CDR3 bases: TGTGCCAGCAGTTACGGCTCTAGCGGGAGATTAGATACGCAGTATTTT.

The CDR3 region has the DNA TGCAGTGCTAGGGTAGGCGAAAACATTCAGTACTTC. This sequence encodes CSARVGENIQYF. The chain combines TRBV20-1 with TRBJ2-4, with D hard to call. This CDR3 has 12 amino acids. Looked up from germline, CDR1 is DFQATT and CDR2 is SNEGSKA (reference sequence). The V gene lost 3 bases and the J gene lost 5 bases, with 8 bases spanning the gap.

This clonotype showed up many times. The rearrangement links TRBV12-3 or TRBV12-4 to TRBJ2-3, with D perhaps assigned TRBD1 or TRBD2 (5 bases each). V was clipped by 8 bases and J by 3 bases, with 15 bases between them. This CDR3 is 14 amino acids long. The CDR3 spells CASLLQGATDTQYF. As DNA, the CDR3 is TGTGCCAGCCTTCTCCAGGGAGCAACAGATACGCAGTATTTT.

The V gene is TRBV18, the J gene TRBJ2-7, with 7 bases lining up with TRBD1. Unmatched junction bases numbered 7, after V lost 3 bases and J lost 5 bases. This CDR3 is built from 14 residues. Germline V lookup: CDR1 KGHSH, CDR2 LQKENI. The CDR3 spells CASSPLITGDEQYF. The CDR3 DNA sequence: TGTGCCAGCTCACCTTTAATTACAGGGGACGAGCAGTACTTC.

This clonotype has just a few counts. CDR3 loop: CSAPWQGSIYEQYF. The CDR3 bases are TGCAGTGCCCCCTGGCAAGGGAGCATCTACGAGCAGTACTTC. This chain links TRBV20-1 with TRBJ2-7; D is possibly TRBD2 (5 bases). Trimming removed 6 bases at V and 3 bases at J, with 18 bases between. The CDR3 is made up of 14 amino acids. Per the germline V gene, CDR1 is DFQATT and CDR2 is SNEGSKA (reference sequence).

This rearrangement joins TRBV12-3 or TRBV12-4 to TRBJ2-2; 8 nucleotides line up with TRBD2. The trim removed 0 bases at V and 6 bases at J, leaving 6 bases unmatched. This CDR3 has 16 amino acids. The CDR3 DNA is TGTGCCAGCAGTTTAGCCACCGGGACTAGTCCCGGGGAGCTGTTTTTT. Amino acids: CASSLATGTSPGELFF.

This clonotype was seen more than once but under ten times. The chain employs TRBV7-6 and TRBJ2-1; D may match TRBD1 or TRBD2 (5 bases each). The CDR3 is 16 amino acids. The ends were cut back, 0 bases at V and 3 bases at J, with 12 bases in the middle. CDR1 and CDR2 (germline): SGHVS, FNYEAQ. CDR3 coding DNA: TGTGCCAGCAGCTTAGCGTTGGGGACGGTCTACAATGAGCAGTTCTTC. It specifies CASSLALGTVYNEQFF.

This clonotype occurred a few times. The chain employs TRBV20-1 and TRBJ2-1, with D maybe TRBD1 (6 bases). The CDR3 is 12 residues long. Per germline, CDR1 DFQATT and CDR2 SNEGSKA (reference sequence). Trimming pared 2 bases from V and 8 bases from J, leaving 10 bases between. CDR3 sequence (DNA): TGCAGTGCTAGAAGGGGGATAGATGAGCAGTTCTTC. This codes for CSARRGIDEQFF.

The V gene is TRBV4-2, the J gene TRBJ2-3, with TRBD2 matching over 8 bases. The trim removed 0 bases at V and 1 base at J, leaving 9 bases unmatched. CDR1 is LGHNA, CDR2 YNFKEQ, per germline. This CDR3 has 18 amino acids. DNA for the CDR3: TGTGCCAGCAGCCAAGATGATCGGTCGGGGGGGCGCACAGATACGCAGTATTTT. It codes for CASSQDDRSGGRTDTQYF.

This clonotype was counted between two and nine times. The gene calls are TRBV29-1 and TRBJ1-5; 7 bases align to TRBD1. Trimming removed 5 bases from V and 1 base from J; junction bases left unmatched: 8. CDR1 and CDR2 (germline): SQVTM, ANQGSEA. CDR3 length: 15 amino acids. DNA for the CDR3: TGCAGCGTTAGAGAGGGACAGACGAGCAATCAGCCCCAGCATTTT. Amino acid sequence: CSVREGQTSNQPQHF. The whole variable domain, remainder taken from reference TRBV29-1 and TRBJ1-5, is SAVISQKPSRDICQRGTSLTIQCQVDSQVTMMFWYRQQPGQSLTLIATANQGSEATYESGFVIDKFPISRPNLTFSTLTVSNMSPEDSSIYLCSVREGQTSNQPQHFGDGTRLSIL.

Only a few counts were recorded for this clonotype. V usage is TRBV7-7 and J usage is TRBJ2-7; D is unclear. Trimming removed 5 bases from V and 9 bases from J, with 29 bases in between. From germline, CDR1 is SSHAT and CDR2 FNYEAQ (reference sequence). The CDR3 loop spans 17 amino acids. In DNA form, the CDR3 reads TGTGCCAGCAGCCCAACGGGTGGGCTGACTCTACGCTTGGGGCAGTACTTC. Its translation: CASSPTGGLTLRLGQYF.

The sample holds many counts of this clonotype. This chain links TRBV25-1 with TRBJ2-7; 9 nucleotides line up with TRBD2. V lost 3 bases, J lost 1 base, and 4 bases stayed unmatched. The germline V gene has CDR1 MGHDK and CDR2 SYGVNS. The length of the CDR3 is 15 residues. Here the CDR3 reads CASSEYSGGSYEQYF. The CDR3 DNA sequence: TGTGCCAGCAGTGAGTATAGCGGGGGATCCTACGAGCAGTACTTC.

This clonotype occurred a few times. The rearrangement links TRBV12-3 or TRBV12-4 to TRBJ1-2; 7 bases match TRBD1. The CDR3 contains 12 residues. V lost 6 bases to trimming and J lost 8 bases; unmatched junction nucleotides: 6. CDR3 in DNA: TGTGCCAGCAGCGGACAGGATGGCGGCTACACCTTC. Translated, it gives CASSGQDGGYTF.

This chain uses TRBV5-1 with TRBJ2-7, with D tentatively TRBD1 (6 bases). Trimming took 1 base from V and 0 from J, leaving 14 bases between them. CDR3 length: 16 amino acids. Germline V gene data show CDR1 as SGHRS and CDR2 as YFSETQ. CDR3 sequence reads: CASSLLHRDTSYEQYF. For the CDR3, the DNA is TGCGCCAGCAGCTTGCTCCACCGGGACACCTCCTACGAGCAGTACTTC.